The rows below give T cell receptor beta chains drawn from one sample of a study of shared clonotypes between healthy human individuals. Sequenced by immunoSEQ multiplex PCR; TCRdb stores in-frame clones only, minus some. The sample gives about 1.5 million clones, 95% to 99% of which show up once; roughly 0.42% is in the top ten. The sequenced sample was naive CD4+ T cells sorted from blood. These TCRs come from a man aged 25-45 years in good health. CDR3s include the opening cysteine and the closing phenylalanine or tryptophan. Each record gives: J gene, D gene, CDR3 length, V gene, clone size, CDR3 DNA, CDR3 protein. D genes are given only for firm matches. A row's size may be missing; if present it is once, few, many or a size class.

j_call: TRBJ1-2
d_call: NA
cdr3_length: 14
v_call: TRBV9
clone_size: NA
cdr3_nt: TGTGCCAGCAGCGCCGACGTACGGATCGGTGGCTACACCTTC
cdr3_aa: CASSADVRIGGYTF

j_call: TRBJ2-7
d_call: TRBD2
cdr3_length: 13
v_call: TRBV19
clone_size: NA
cdr3_nt: TGTGCCAGTAAAGGGGTCGGGAGGAACGAGCAGTACTTC
cdr3_aa: CASKGVGRNEQYF

j_call: TRBJ2-1
d_call: NA
cdr3_length: 15
v_call: TRBV5-1
clone_size: NA
cdr3_nt: TGCGCCAGCAGCTTGGGTGGGGGGAGCTACAATGAGCAGTTCTTC
cdr3_aa: CASSLGGGSYNEQFF

j_call: TRBJ2-3
d_call: NA
cdr3_length: 14
v_call: TRBV10-1
clone_size: NA
cdr3_nt: TGCGCCAGCAGTGACCCAGGGAGCACAGATACGCAGTATTTT
cdr3_aa: CASSDPGSTDTQYF

j_call: TRBJ2-2
d_call: NA
cdr3_length: 12
v_call: TRBV11-2
clone_size: NA
cdr3_nt: TGTGCCAGCAGCCTTCAGGTCGGGGAGCTGTTTTTT
cdr3_aa: CASSLQVGELFF

j_call: TRBJ2-1
d_call: TRBD2
cdr3_length: 16
v_call: TRBV7-2
clone_size: NA
cdr3_nt: TGTGCCAGCAGACCTCCGGGACTAGCGGGAGGGGGAAAGCAGTTCTTC
cdr3_aa: CASRPPGLAGGGKQFF

j_call: TRBJ2-5
d_call: TRBD2
cdr3_length: 15
v_call: TRBV4-3
clone_size: NA
cdr3_nt: TGCGCCAGCAGCCTAGAGACTAGCGGCCAAGAGACCCAGTACTTC
cdr3_aa: CASSLETSGQETQYF

j_call: TRBJ2-7
d_call: NA
cdr3_length: 15
v_call: TRBV5-5
clone_size: once
cdr3_nt: TGTGCCAGCAGCTTTGCGGACTATGGGGCCTACGAGCAGTACTTC
cdr3_aa: CASSFADYGAYEQYF

j_call: TRBJ2-7
d_call: TRBD2
cdr3_length: 15
v_call: TRBV18
clone_size: NA
cdr3_nt: TGTGCCAGCTCACCTGGACTAGCGCGCACCTACGAGCAGTACTTC
cdr3_aa: CASSPGLARTYEQYF

j_call: TRBJ1-4
d_call: NA
cdr3_length: 14
v_call: TRBV2
clone_size: NA
cdr3_nt: TGTGCCAGCAGTGCCGGGACACCGAATGAAAAACTGTTTTTT
cdr3_aa: CASSAGTPNEKLFF

j_call: TRBJ2-5
d_call: NA
cdr3_length: 14
v_call: TRBV5-4
clone_size: once
cdr3_nt: TGTGCCAGCAGCTTGACAGGGTGGGAAGAGACCCAGTACTTC
cdr3_aa: CASSLTGWEETQYF

j_call: TRBJ2-3
d_call: NA
cdr3_length: 15
v_call: TRBV18
clone_size: NA
cdr3_nt: TGTGCCAGCTCACCACCGGGACACAACACAGATACGCAGTATTTT
cdr3_aa: CASSPPGHNTDTQYF

j_call: TRBJ2-3
d_call: TRBD2
cdr3_length: 15
v_call: TRBV5-4
clone_size: NA
cdr3_nt: TGTGCCAGCAGCTTAGGGGGACTAGATAGTTATACGCAGTATTTT
cdr3_aa: CASSLGGLDSYTQYF

j_call: TRBJ2-7
d_call: NA
cdr3_length: 16
v_call: TRBV6-5
clone_size: NA
cdr3_nt: TGTGCCAGCAGTTTCCTAGGAGAGGGCCTCTCCTACGAGCAGTACTTC
cdr3_aa: CASSFLGEGLSYEQYF

j_call: TRBJ1-1
d_call: NA
cdr3_length: 13
v_call: TRBV6-5
clone_size: NA
cdr3_nt: TGTGCCAGCAGTTACTCGTTCCGGGATGGGACTTTCTTT
cdr3_aa: CASSYSFRDGTFF

j_call: TRBJ2-1
d_call: TRBD2
cdr3_length: 19
v_call: TRBV19
clone_size: NA
cdr3_nt: TGTGCCAGTAGTAGATGGACTAGCGGAAAAAAAATTCTCTACAATGAGCAGTTCTTC
cdr3_aa: CASSRWTSGKKILYNEQFF

j_call: TRBJ1-4
d_call: NA
cdr3_length: 14
v_call: TRBV4-1
clone_size: NA
cdr3_nt: TGCGCCAGCAGCCAAGATCTGGGGAACGAAAAACTGTTTTTT
cdr3_aa: CASSQDLGNEKLFF

j_call: TRBJ1-5
d_call: NA
cdr3_length: 14
v_call: TRBV18
clone_size: NA
cdr3_nt: TGTGCCAGCTCACCACGAAGGGGTAATCAGCCCCAGCATTTT
cdr3_aa: CASSPRRGNQPQHF

j_call: TRBJ1-2
d_call: TRBD1
cdr3_length: 15
v_call: TRBV28
clone_size: NA
cdr3_nt: TGTGCCAGCAGTTTACAGGGGGAGAAGAGCTATGGCTACACCTTC
cdr3_aa: CASSLQGEKSYGYTF

j_call: TRBJ1-5
d_call: TRBD1
cdr3_length: 16
v_call: TRBV7-2
clone_size: NA
cdr3_nt: TGTGCCAGCAGCTCAGTGGGCAGGGGGCTGGGTCAGCCCCAGCATTTT
cdr3_aa: CASSSVGRGLGQPQHF

j_call: TRBJ2-7
d_call: NA
cdr3_length: 15
v_call: TRBV9
clone_size: NA
cdr3_nt: TGTGCCAGCAGCGTGGGCGGCTTATCTTCCTACGAGCAGTACTTC
cdr3_aa: CASSVGGLSSYEQYF

j_call: TRBJ2-2
d_call: TRBD2
cdr3_length: 18
v_call: TRBV18
clone_size: NA
cdr3_nt: TGTGCCAGCTCACCGAGGCTAGCGGGAGACCCGAACACCGGGGAGCTGTTTTTT
cdr3_aa: CASSPRLAGDPNTGELFF

j_call: TRBJ2-5
d_call: TRBD2
cdr3_length: 18
v_call: TRBV18
clone_size: NA
cdr3_nt: TGTGCCAGCTCACCTAGGACTAGCGGGCAGCGACTAGGGGAGACCCAGTACTTC
cdr3_aa: CASSPRTSGQRLGETQYF

j_call: TRBJ1-5
d_call: TRBD1
cdr3_length: 14
v_call: TRBV2
clone_size: NA
cdr3_nt: TGTGCCAGCAGTGAAGGGACAGGATATCAGCCCCAGCATTTT
cdr3_aa: CASSEGTGYQPQHF

j_call: TRBJ2-3
d_call: TRBD2
cdr3_length: 16
v_call: TRBV5-1
clone_size: NA
cdr3_nt: TGCGCCAGCAGCTTCCCGACTAGCGGGAGCACAGATACGCAGTATTTT
cdr3_aa: CASSFPTSGSTDTQYF

j_call: TRBJ2-7
d_call: TRBD2
cdr3_length: 15
v_call: TRBV19
clone_size: NA
cdr3_nt: TGTGCCAGTAGTTCGAGCGGGAGCACCCCCTACGAGCAGTACTTC
cdr3_aa: CASSSSGSTPYEQYF

j_call: TRBJ2-7
d_call: NA
cdr3_length: 14
v_call: TRBV5-1
clone_size: NA
cdr3_nt: TGCGCCAGCAGCTTGGCTCGGTCGACCTACGAGCAGTACTTC
cdr3_aa: CASSLARSTYEQYF

j_call: TRBJ2-1
d_call: TRBD2
cdr3_length: 17
v_call: TRBV4-1
clone_size: NA
cdr3_nt: TGCGCCAGCAGCCAAGGTACTAGCGGGAGGGCCTACAATGAGCAGTTCTTC
cdr3_aa: CASSQGTSGRAYNEQFF

j_call: TRBJ2-1
d_call: NA
cdr3_length: 16
v_call: TRBV10-3
clone_size: NA
cdr3_nt: TGTGCCATCAGGAACTTTCCGACATCAGGTTACAATGAGCAGTTCTTC
cdr3_aa: CAIRNFPTSGYNEQFF

j_call: TRBJ1-5
d_call: NA
cdr3_length: 16
v_call: TRBV15
clone_size: NA
cdr3_nt: TGTGCCACCAGCAGATCCGGCCCGGGGGCAGGTCAGCCCCAGCATTTT
cdr3_aa: CATSRSGPGAGQPQHF

j_call: TRBJ2-7
d_call: TRBD2
cdr3_length: 15
v_call: TRBV19
clone_size: NA
cdr3_nt: TGTGCCAGTAGTATAGCGGGGGGACGTCTATACGAGCAGTACTTC
cdr3_aa: CASSIAGGRLYEQYF